The 27 T cell receptor beta chains below come from one sample, sequenced in a study of shared clonotypes between healthy human individuals. Clones were read by immunoSEQ multiplex PCR, and TCRdb kept only the in-frame ones, dropping some. The profile shows about 670,000 clones, about 78% of them singletons. Sequencing used memory CD4+ T cells sorted from blood. Subset indicated: CD45RA-negative fraction. The receptors derive from a woman aged 30 to 39 in good health.

The V and J genes are TRBV6-4 and TRBJ2-7; unclear D gene. V lost 3 bases to trimming and J lost 4 bases, with 25 bases between them. The CDR3 runs 18 residues. Germline-derived CDR1 and CDR2 are MRHNA and SNTAGT. CDR3: CASSEPPPRSETHYEQYF. CDR3 DNA sequence: TGTGCCAGCAGTGAGCCTCCCCCCCGGTCGGAGACCCATTACGAGCAGTACTTC.

J is TRBJ2-1 and V is TRBV4-1; D remains ambiguous. Looked up from germline, CDR1 is MGHRA and CDR2 is YSYEKL. Trimming stripped 1 base from V and 10 bases from J, with 23 bases between. The CDR3 length is 17 residues. DNA for the CDR3: TGCGCCAGCAGCCAAGTGGACCTGGGATTCGTTTCGTTGGAGCAGTTCTTC. Translated: CASSQVDLGFVSLEQFF.

The chain uses TRBV6-1 and TRBJ2-4; D possibly corresponds to TRBD2 (7 bases). V was clipped by 4 bases and J by 6 bases, with 19 bases between them. The CDR3 covers 16 residues. The germline V gene encodes CDR1 MNHNS and CDR2 SASEGT. CDR3 protein: CASSASRGGMGNIQYF. The CDR3 DNA reads as TGTGCCAGCAGTGCCTCGAGGGGGGGGATGGGAAACATTCAGTACTTC.

The chain uses TRBV14 and TRBJ2-1; TRBD1 or TRBD2 may be the D gene (5 bases each). This CDR3 comprises 14 residues. Germline CDR1 and CDR2: SGHDN and FVKESK. The V end was cut by 4 bases, the J end by 6 bases, with 13 bases between. The CDR3 DNA sequence: TGTGCCAGCAGCCCTGGGACGGCCGGCAATGAGCAGTTCTTC. Encoded protein: CASSPGTAGNEQFF.

The chain joins TRBV2 to TRBJ2-7, with D perhaps being TRBD1 or TRBD2 (7 bases each). Germline loops: CDR1 SNHLY, CDR2 FYNNEI. The V end was cut by 3 bases, the J end by 3 bases, with 15 bases between. CDR3 size: 15 residues. This CDR3 reads CASSEGTGEGYEQYF. As DNA, the CDR3 is TGTGCCAGCAGTGAGGGCACAGGGGAGGGCTACGAGCAGTACTTC. The entire variable domain, with the rest obtained from reference TRBV2 and TRBJ2-7, is as follows: EPEVTQTPSHQVTQMGQEVILRCVPISNHLYFYWYRQILGQKVEFLVSFYNNEISEKSEIFDDQFSVERPDGSNFTLKIRSTKLEDSAMYFCASSEGTGEGYEQYFGPGTRLTVT.

The J gene is TRBJ2-7, the V gene TRBV5-1; D is possibly TRBD1 or TRBD2 (6 bases each). CDR3 length: 14 residues. V lost 3 bases to trimming and J lost 0 bases, with 10 bases between them. Germline lookup yields CDR1 SGHRS and CDR2 YFSETQ. The CDR3 region has the DNA TGCGCCAGCAGCTCCGGGGGCCCCTCCTACGAGCAGTACTTC. Its translation is CASSSGGPSYEQYF.

The rearrangement links TRBV5-1 to TRBJ2-7; 8 nucleotides match TRBD1. V was clipped by 5 bases and J by 5 bases; unmatched bases: 12. In germline, CDR1 is SGHRS, CDR2 YFSETQ. This CDR3 contains 15 residues. CDR3 nucleotide sequence: TGCGCCAGCAGGCGGGAAAGGACAGGGTCCCACGAGCAGTACTTC. The encoded protein is CASRRERTGSHEQYF.

The genes are TRBV7-9 and TRBJ1-1; TRBD1 is a possible D gene (5 bases). Trimming left V 4 bases short and J 0 bases short, with 12 bases between. This CDR3 comprises 15 residues. Germline values: CDR1 SEHNR, CDR2 FQNEAQ (reference sequence). The CDR3: CASSSRGELNTEAFF. CDR3 DNA: TGTGCCAGCAGCTCTCGAGGGGAGTTGAACACTGAAGCTTTCTTT.

There are a few counts of this clone. V usage is TRBV10-3 and J usage is TRBJ1-1, with 8 bases aligning to TRBD1. V trimming: 8 bases; J trimming: 5 bases; junction bases outside the gene matches: 10. The CDR3 has 14 amino acids. CDR1 is ENHRY, CDR2 SYGVKD, per germline. In DNA form, the CDR3 reads TGTGCCATCCGGACAGGACAGGGAGATACTGAAGCTTTCTTT. It specifies CAIRTGQGDTEAFF.

This clone came up a few times. This chain uses TRBV7-6 with TRBJ1-3, with D perhaps matching TRBD1 (5 bases). The CDR3 has 15 amino acids. Germline values: CDR1 SGHVS, CDR2 FNYEAQ. V shed 5 bases and J shed 4 bases, with 15 bases lying between them. CDR3 coding DNA: TGTGCCAGCAGCCAGGGTTTAGGGCAAGGAAACACCATATATTTT. This encodes CASSQGLGQGNTIYF.

The chain uses TRBV7-8 and TRBJ1-3, with D unclear. Germline V CDR1 and CDR2: SGHVS, FQNEAQ. Trimming removed 2 bases at V and 2 bases at J, with 16 bases between. The CDR3 contains 17 residues. The CDR3 DNA reads TGTGCCAGCAGCTTAATAGATTCGATGGAAGCTGGAAACACCATATATTTT. Amino acids: CASSLIDSMEAGNTIYF.

The rearrangement joins TRBV6-5 to TRBJ2-1; 7 nucleotides match TRBD1. Germline CDR1 is MNHEY and CDR2 is SVGAGI. The CDR3 contains 15 residues. V lost 2 bases, J lost 8 bases, and 9 bases stayed unmatched. The CDR3 region is CASSYGTARSDEQFF. The CDR3 DNA sequence: TGTGCCAGCAGTTACGGGACAGCGCGTTCGGATGAGCAGTTCTTC.

V gene TRBV27 combines with J gene TRBJ1-1; 9 positions match TRBD1. V shed 5 bases and J 10 bases; nucleotides not matched to a gene: 11. CDR3 length: 14 residues. Germline V gives CDR1 MNHEY, CDR2 SMNVEV (reference sequence). The CDR3 coding sequence is TGTGCCAGCAGTGGAGGGGACAGGGACCGGGTAGCTTTCTTT. Its protein is CASSGGDRDRVAFF.

The chain has TRBV7-2 and TRBJ2-3, with D possibly called TRBD1 or TRBD2 (5 bases each). V was cut by 4 bases and J by 7 bases, with 15 bases left in between. CDR1 is SGHTA and CDR2 is FQGNSA in the germline V gene. CDR3 size: 14 residues. The DNA for the CDR3 is TGTGCCAGCAGCTCCGGGACCCTGGTGAATACGCAGTATTTT. It encodes CASSSGTLVNTQYF. Complete variable domain (other parts from reference TRBV7-2 and TRBJ2-3): GAGVSQSPSNKVTEKGKDVELRCDPISGHTALYWYRQSLGQGLEFLIYFQGNSAPDKSGLPSDRFSAERTGGSVSTLTIQRTQQEDSAVYLCASSSGTLVNTQYFGPGTRLTVL.

The sample holds a few counts of this clone. V gene TRBV30 combines with J gene TRBJ1-5; 8 bases match TRBD1. The CDR3 consists of 13 residues. The germline CDR1 and CDR2 sequences are GTSNPN and SVGIG (reference sequence). V shed 4 bases, J shed 5 bases, and the junction held 4 bases outside the gene matches. The DNA for the CDR3 is TGTGCCTGGACGACAGGGGCGGATCAGCCCCAGCATTTT. It specifies CAWTTGADQPQHF.

This clone has only one observation. This rearrangement joins TRBV18 to TRBJ1-1; the D is unclear. Germline V gene lookup returns CDR1 KGHSH and CDR2 LQKENI. The CDR3 spans 17 residues. The V end was cut by 2 bases, the J end by 2 bases, with 18 bases between. The CDR3 DNA sequence: TGTGCCAGCTCACCAATTCTGGGTAGCAGGTCTAACACTGAAGCTTTCTTT. Translation: CASSPILGSRSNTEAFF.

The V call is TRBV19, the J call TRBJ2-1, with 12 bases aligning to TRBD2. This CDR3 has 13 amino acids. CDR1 is LNHDA, CDR2 SQIVND, per germline (reference sequence). The CDR3 DNA reads TGTGGGACTAGCGGGATGTCGAACAATGAGCAGTTCTTC. Amino acid sequence: CGTSGMSNNEQFF.

V gene TRBV11-2 combines with J gene TRBJ2-3, with 7 bases lining up with TRBD2. This CDR3 contains 17 residues. J gave up 0 bases and V 5 bases, and 11 bases lay outside the gene matches. Germline V lookup: CDR1 SGHAT, CDR2 FQNNGV. DNA of the CDR3: TGTGCCAGCAGCCTAACCTCCGGGGGGACCAGCACAGATACGCAGTATTTT. Amino acids: CASSLTSGGTSTDTQYF.

The V and J genes are TRBV29-1 and TRBJ2-7; D possibly corresponds to TRBD2 (5 bases). This CDR3 comprises 12 residues. In germline, CDR1 is SQVTM, CDR2 ANQGSEA. Trimming left V 7 bases short and J 2 bases short, with 12 bases between. CDR3 protein: CSAQRSPYEQYF. Written as DNA, the CDR3 is TGCAGCGCCCAGCGGAGCCCCTACGAGCAGTACTTC.

In DNA form, the CDR3 reads TGTGCCAGCTCACCACCGACTAGCGGGGCGACCTACGAGCAGTACTTC. Translated: CASSPPTSGATYEQYF. The chain is built from TRBV18 and TRBJ2-7, with 11 bases fitting TRBD2. The CDR3 runs to 16 residues. The junction had 3 bases not matched to a gene; V was cut back by 0 bases and J by 2 bases. The germline gives CDR1 KGHSH, CDR2 LQKENI.

The chain joins TRBV28 to TRBJ2-2, with D possibly TRBD2 on 6 matching bases. V lost 5 bases, J lost 5 bases, and 12 bases lay in between. Germline CDR1 is MDHEN and CDR2 is SYDVKM. The CDR3 consists of 14 residues. The CDR3 sequence: CASSEMGRTGELFF. CDR3 nucleotides: TGTGCCAGCAGTGAAATGGGGAGGACCGGGGAGCTGTTTTTT.

On this clone: The sample contains more than one DNA sequence encoding this CDR3. This chain connects TRBV5-1 to TRBJ1-5; 10 nucleotides agree with TRBD1. Germline CDR1 reads SGHRS; CDR2 reads YFSETQ. The CDR3 spans 14 residues. Trimming took 3 bases from V and 4 from J; bases not matched to a gene: 1. CDR3 loop: CASSSGQGNQPQHF. Here the CDR3 DNA reads TGCGCCAGCAGCTCGGGACAGGGGAATCAGCCCCAGCATTTT.

V usage is TRBV7-9 and J usage is TRBJ1-1, with D unresolved. Trimming left V 1 base short and J 7 bases short, with 13 bases between. CDR3 size: 14 residues. Germline V CDR1 and CDR2: SEHNR, FQNEAQ (reference sequence). For the CDR3, the DNA is TGTGCCAGCAGCTTAGGATCCGAGCCACATGAAGCTTTCTTT. Protein product: CASSLGSEPHEAFF.

Written as DNA, the CDR3 is TGTGCCAGCAACCGGGGTAATCCGCGGGGCACAGATACGCAGTATTTT. This codes for CASNRGNPRGTDTQYF. The chain has TRBV9 and TRBJ2-3; D possibly corresponds to TRBD2 (5 bases). Germline assignment: CDR1 SGDLS and CDR2 YYNGEE. CDR3 length: 16 amino acids. Trimming removed 6 bases from V and 1 base from J, with 18 bases in between.

The rearrangement uses TRBV10-1 and TRBJ2-1, with 7 nucleotides matching TRBD2. The V gene end was trimmed by 6 bases and the J gene end by 8 bases; junction bases not matched to a gene: 10. The CDR3 has 14 residues. Germline V gene data show CDR1 as WNHNN and CDR2 as SYGVQD (reference sequence). The CDR3 here is CASSVGGPSDEQFF. The DNA of the CDR3 is TGCGCCAGCAGCGTGGGAGGGCCTTCCGATGAGCAGTTCTTC.

This clone was observed many times. The chain is built from TRBV7-2 and TRBJ2-7; D unclear. The CDR3 extends over 13 amino acids. Per germline, CDR1 SGHTA and CDR2 FQGNSA. Trimming shortened V by 1 base and J by 10 bases, and 14 bases separated the two germline ends. CDR3 in DNA: TGTGCCAGCAGCTTAGAGGTTAATAGCTTTCAGTACTTC. Translating gives CASSLEVNSFQYF.

The rearrangement uses TRBV5-1 and TRBJ2-2, with TRBD2 matching 12 bases. Unmatched junction bases numbered 3, after V lost 3 bases and J lost 0 bases. CDR3 length: 17 residues. In germline, CDR1 is SGHRS, CDR2 YFSETQ. CDR3 DNA sequence: TGCGCCAGCAGCTGGACTAGCGGGGTGGCGAACACCGGGGAGCTGTTTTTT. Protein: CASSWTSGVANTGELFF.